Reported below is one T cell receptor (beta chain). Its target is not known. Ages of hyperthyroidism patients ran from 18 to 65, and their diagnoses were new, under 2 months' duration. The CDR3 extends over 12 amino acids. Germline CDR1 MDHEN, CDR2 SYDVKM. V was cut by 8 bases and J by 6 bases, with 13 bases left in between. Amplified material comprised TCR beta CDR3 regions derived from RNA transcripts. Amplification began with first-round RT-PCR using HTBI primers, then second-round multiplex PCR was performed. One entry per CDR3 protein, called by TCRdb with MiXCR from the multiplex PCR reads. Of over a million distinct CDR3 sequences in the sample, 36% were seen once. The data are from a study of Graves' ophthalmopathy and Graves' hyperthyroidism. Study-wide points: Most clonotypes expanded in thyroid above 0.001 frequency were present in blood too. With a specificity of 72.22% and a sensitivity of about 71%, the model predicted ophthalmopathy progression.

Sequencing input: peripheral blood or thyroid tissue (not recorded which). The origin of this receptor is an adult man with Graves' hyperthyroidism. The chain joins TRBV28 to TRBJ1-1; D gene uncertain. The CDR3 loop is CASGDLVAEAFF. DNA of the CDR3: TGTGCCAGCGGAGACTTGGTCGCTGAAGCTTTCTTT.